This T cell receptor (beta chain) was recorded in a study of T cell responses to AZD1222 COVID-19 vaccine. This clone has only a few counts. This table comes from immunoSEQ multiplex PCR, and its TCRdb copy is limited to in-frame clones, with some not included. The data show approximately 89,000 clones, with around nine tenths seen just once and 13% held by the top ten. Germline V gene lookup returns CDR1 SGHDT and CDR2 YYEEEE. Losses at the gene ends were 0 bases for V and 7 bases for J; bases not matched to a gene: 9. This CDR3 has 16 amino acids. The TCR sequence derives from an adult in good health. The chain recombines TRBV5-6 with TRBJ1-5, with 8 nucleotides matching TRBD1. This specimen consisted of peripheral blood, obtained on day 0 of AZD1222 vaccination. The CDR3 bases are TGTGCCAGCAGCTTGGCCCTGGACAGGGCGGTCCAGCCCCAGCATTTT. This encodes CASSLALDRAVQPQHF.